Below, one TCR beta chain is given with its context. What it binds is not known. The record originates from a study of cytomegalovirus exposure and HLA in healthy donors. Study-wide results and caveats: V- and J-gene trimming in TCR beta was tied to a missense DCLRE1C variant by an analysis performed later. Within an earlier analysis, most TCR beta V segments proved productive either about 87% or about 30% of the time.

60 Vbeta and 13 Jbeta primers were used in PCR. Sequencing was performed with immunoSEQ multiplex PCR; in TCRdb, only in-frame clones are kept and a portion is missing. This sample has roughly 120,000 clones, with 70% to 85% found just once. The V end was cut by 6 bases, the J end by 1 base, with 9 bases between. Germline CDR1 is LNHDA and CDR2 is SQIVND (reference sequence). This CDR3 region has 14 residues. The sample was PBMCs. The V gene is TRBV19, the J gene TRBJ2-2; D not certain. This TCR derives from a woman in her late teens or twenties in good health and CMV-seronegative. CDR3 in DNA: TGTGCCAGTAGGAACCAGTGGAACACCGGGGAGCTGTTTTTT. Translating it yields CASRNQWNTGELFF.